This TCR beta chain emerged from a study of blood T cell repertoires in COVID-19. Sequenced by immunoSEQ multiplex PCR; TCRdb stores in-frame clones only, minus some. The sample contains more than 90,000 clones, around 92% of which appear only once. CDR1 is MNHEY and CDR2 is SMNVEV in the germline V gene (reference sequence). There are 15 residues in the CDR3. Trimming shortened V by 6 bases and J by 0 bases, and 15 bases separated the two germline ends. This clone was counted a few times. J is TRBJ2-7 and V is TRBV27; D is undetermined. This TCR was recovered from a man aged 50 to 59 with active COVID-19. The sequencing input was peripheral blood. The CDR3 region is CASRRLLAASYEQYF. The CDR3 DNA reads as TGTGCCAGCAGACGACTGCTCGCTGCCTCCTACGAGCAGTACTTC.